This T cell receptor beta chain was identified in a study of neoadjuvant anti-PD-1 for oral cavity cancer. Study context: Nivolumab at 3 mg/kg was mostly given biweekly, three to four doses, pre-surgery.

Repertoires were generated with immunoSEQ multiplex PCR, while TCRdb's copy carries only in-frame clones and drops some. The table has approximately 15,000 clones, 65% seen once. The V gene's germline CDR1 is LNHDA and CDR2 SQIVND (reference sequence). V was cut by 3 bases and J by 4 bases, with 15 bases left in between. The CDR3 totals 15 residues. Findings and caveats of the study: With a few patients per group, TCR findings need larger cohorts.

Patients had HPV-negative, locally advanced oral cavity squamous cell carcinoma. Blood cells were analyzed directly, without culture or expansion. Turning to this clone: The antigen is unknown.

Sample: PBMCs, taken before nivolumab (anti-PD-1) treatment. The rearrangement joins TRBV19 to TRBJ1-1; D perhaps matches TRBD1 (5 bases). The clonotype comes from a person aged 35 to 85 with oral cavity squamous cell carcinoma. The CDR3 DNA reads TGTGCCAGTAGTATCGGGGCAGATCGGTTCACTGAAGCTTTCTTT. This encodes CASSIGADRFTEAFF.